Listed below are T cell receptor beta chains from one sample, sequenced in a study of blood T cell repertoires in COVID-19. Repertoires were generated with immunoSEQ multiplex PCR, while TCRdb's copy carries only in-frame clones and drops some. The sample holds about 52,000 clones, around four fifths seen once. Material: peripheral blood. These receptors all come from a man between 65 and 79 years old with active COVID-19. CDR3s leave out the opening cysteine and the closing phenylalanine or tryptophan. Size is stated for part of the rows, as once, few or many counts, or as a class when the clone is expanded.

J | size | V | CDR3
TRBJ2-7 | . | TRBV24-1 | ATSDPRDNSYEQY
TRBJ1-2 | . | TRBV28 | ASRPGQTYGYT
TRBJ2-1 | few | TRBV5-8 | ASSLWGSNEQF
TRBJ2-7 | few | TRBV25-1 | ASRGPSLILGYEQY
TRBJ1-5 | . | TRBV7-2 | ASSTRTGSNQPQH
TRBJ1-6 | . | TRBV7-3 | ASSFQDPRSPLH
TRBJ2-7 | . | TRBV27 | ASRRTGGVSEQY
TRBJ1-2 | . | TRBV6-2/TRBV6-3 | ASSARDSFAYGYT
TRBJ1-4 | . | TRBV7-2 | ASSIQGATNEKLF
TRBJ1-2 | once | TRBV6-1 | ASSEDRGNYGYT
TRBJ1-5 | . | TRBV19 | ASSISSNQPQH
TRBJ1-6 | few | TRBV19 | ASSLLGQGSSYNSPLH
TRBJ1-4 | . | TRBV7-8 | ASSEGGPREKLF
TRBJ2-3 | . | TRBV9 | ASSVKEGRLDTQY
TRBJ2-5 | . | TRBV6-2/TRBV6-3 | ASSPPGQETQY
TRBJ2-3 | . | TRBV19 | ASSRNGRKSDTQY
TRBJ2-3 | . | TRBV3-1/TRBV3-2 | ASSNLLGGTGDSTDTQY
TRBJ2-7 | once | TRBV24-1 | ATSDPTGGYEQY
TRBJ1-4 | . | TRBV7-9 | ASSYPGGVNEKLF
TRBJ1-1 | . | TRBV13 | ASSFTGLGTEAF
TRBJ2-1 | . | TRBV9 | ASSPSTSNEQF
TRBJ1-1 | once | TRBV12-3/TRBV12-4 | ASPKRQGTEAF
TRBJ2-7 | . | TRBV7-7 | ASSPGRAGEGEQY
TRBJ2-7 | . | TRBV6-2/TRBV6-3 | ASSNPPGGLFDEQY
TRBJ2-1 | . | TRBV5-1 | ASSVGAGTHNEQF
TRBJ2-7 | . | TRBV10-3 | AIRGRGLLYEQY
TRBJ1-5 | once | TRBV27 | ASSLVPGMIQPQH
TRBJ2-7 | . | TRBV29-1 | SVEGQGADEQY
TRBJ2-1 | . | TRBV4-1 | ASSSGTGSYNEQF
TRBJ1-3 | few | TRBV5-1 | ASSLTGRSGNTIY
TRBJ2-7 | . | TRBV3-1/TRBV3-2 | ASSGGLIYEQY
TRBJ2-3 | . | TRBV5-4 | ASSAPGQGLDTQY
TRBJ1-3 | few | TRBV4-1 | ASSQVDSYSGNTIY
TRBJ2-3 | . | TRBV4-3 | ASSSDRGYTDTQY
TRBJ1-6 | . | TRBV5-1 | ASSEDRVLSPLH
TRBJ1-6 | . | TRBV14 | ASSQFGTKGNSPLH